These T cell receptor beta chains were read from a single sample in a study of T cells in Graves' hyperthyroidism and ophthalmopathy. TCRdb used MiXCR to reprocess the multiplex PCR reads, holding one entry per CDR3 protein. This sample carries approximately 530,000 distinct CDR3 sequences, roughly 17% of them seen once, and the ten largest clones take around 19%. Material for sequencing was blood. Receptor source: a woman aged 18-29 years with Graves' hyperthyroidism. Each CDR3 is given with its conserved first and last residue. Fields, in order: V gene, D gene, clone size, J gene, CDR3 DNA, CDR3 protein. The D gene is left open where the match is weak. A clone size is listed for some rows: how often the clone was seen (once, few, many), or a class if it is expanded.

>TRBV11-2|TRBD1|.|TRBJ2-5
TGTGCCAGCAGGCAACAGACAGGGTTGGAGACCCAGTACTTC
CASRQQTGLETQYF
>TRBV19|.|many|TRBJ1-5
TGTGCCAGTACCCAATCCCTGATTAGCAATCAGCCCCAGCATTTT
CASTQSLISNQPQHF
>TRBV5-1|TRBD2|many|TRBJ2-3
TGCGCCAGCAGCTCGACCGCCCAGCGGGACGGCTACACAGATACGCAGTATTTT
CASSSTAQRDGYTDTQYF
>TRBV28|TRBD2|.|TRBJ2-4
TGTGCCAGCAGCTCCCTTAGCGGGAGGGCCGGGGACAAAAACATTCAGTACTTC
CASSSLSGRAGDKNIQYF
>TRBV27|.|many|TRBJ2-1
TGTGCCAGCAGTTTAACGTCTAGCGCGTACAATGAGCAGTTCTTC
CASSLTSSAYNEQFF
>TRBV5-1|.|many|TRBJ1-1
TGCGCCAGCAGCTCCCGGGAACCCACTGAAGCTTTCTTT
CASSSREPTEAFF
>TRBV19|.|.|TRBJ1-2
TGTGCCAGTAGTTCCCGGGCCCCTCTACAGAGCGTATTCGATGGCTACACCTTC
CASSSRAPLQSVFDGYTF
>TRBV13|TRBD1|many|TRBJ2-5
TGTGCCAGCAGCTTAGTGAAGACAGGGGGCACGGAGACCCAGTACTTC
CASSLVKTGGTETQYF
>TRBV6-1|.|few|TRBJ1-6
TGTGCCAGCAGTCATAATTCACCCCTCCACTTT
CASSHNSPLHF
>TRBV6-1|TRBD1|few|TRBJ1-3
TGTGCCAGCAGACTAACCGGGACAGGGGTAGGAAACACCATATATTTT
CASRLTGTGVGNTIYF
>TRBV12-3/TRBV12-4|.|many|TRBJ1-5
TGTGCCAGCAGTTTAGATTCCGAGCACAATCAGCCCCAGCATTTT
CASSLDSEHNQPQHF
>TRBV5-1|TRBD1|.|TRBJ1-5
TGCGCCAGCAGCTACTCCGGGACAGGCGGTCAGCCCCAGCATTTT
CASSYSGTGGQPQHF
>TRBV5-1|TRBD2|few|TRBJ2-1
TGCGCCACCCCGACTAGCGGGAGGCCCATAAGGAAAAATGAGCAGTTCTTC
CATPTSGRPIRKNEQFF
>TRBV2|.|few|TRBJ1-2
TGTGCCAGCAGTGATAGGGGTGTTCGGGCGAACCATGGCTACACCTTC
CASSDRGVRANHGYTF
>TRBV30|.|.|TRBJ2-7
TGTGCCTGGGAAAGCCATCCGGGGACCTACGAGCAGTACTTC
CAWESHPGTYEQYF
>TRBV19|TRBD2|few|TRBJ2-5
TGTGCCAGTAGTAAAGCGGGACTGGAGACCCAGTACTTC
CASSKAGLETQYF
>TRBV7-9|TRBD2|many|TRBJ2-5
TGTGCCAGCAGCTTAGCGGGAGGGACTTTTACGCAAGAGACCCAGTACTTC
CASSLAGGTFTQETQYF
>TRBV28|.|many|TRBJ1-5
TGTGCCAGCAGTCTTGGACAGTGGGGGTTGAAGCCCCAGCATTTT
CASSLGQWGLKPQHF
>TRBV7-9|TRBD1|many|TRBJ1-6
TGTGCCAGCAGCTTAGCCTGGACAGGGGGCAACTATAATTCACCCCTCCACTTT
CASSLAWTGGNYNSPLHF
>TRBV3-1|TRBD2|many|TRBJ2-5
TGTGCCAGCAGCCAAGTTGTGCGGGGGGGACAAGAGACCCAGTACTTC
CASSQVVRGGQETQYF
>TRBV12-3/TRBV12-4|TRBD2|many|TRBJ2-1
TGTGCCAGCAGTCTGTTAGCGGGGCCCTCCTACAATGAGCAGTTCTTC
CASSLLAGPSYNEQFF
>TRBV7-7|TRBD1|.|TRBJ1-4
TGTGCTAGCAGCAGACAGGGATCAACTAATGAAAAACTGTTTTTT
CASSRQGSTNEKLFF
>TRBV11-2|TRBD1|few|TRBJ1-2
TGTGCCAGCAGCCATTTAACCCCGGGACAGGGGGCTGGGGGCTACACCTTC
CASSHLTPGQGAGGYTF
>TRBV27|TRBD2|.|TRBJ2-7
TGTGCCAGCAGACAGTCGGGACTAGCGGTACTCTACGAGCAGTACTTC
CASRQSGLAVLYEQYF
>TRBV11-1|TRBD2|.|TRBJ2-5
TGTGCCAGCAGCCCTAAGGGACTAGCGGGAGGGACCCAGTACTTC
CASSPKGLAGGTQYF
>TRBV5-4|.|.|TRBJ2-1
TGTGCCAGCAGTAGGGCCCGGGGTTCCTACAATGAGCAGTTCTTC
CASSRARGSYNEQFF
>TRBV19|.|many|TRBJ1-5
TGTGCCAGTGAGGAGACGAGCAATCAGCCCCAGCATTTT
CASEETSNQPQHF
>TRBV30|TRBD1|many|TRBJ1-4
TGTGCCTGGAGTTCAGGGGGCGATGAAAAACTGTTTTTT
CAWSSGGDEKLFF
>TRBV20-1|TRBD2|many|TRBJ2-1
TGCAGTGCTAGAGGGCTAGCGGGAGGGTCGCAGTTCTTC
CSARGLAGGSQFF
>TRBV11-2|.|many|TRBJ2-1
TGTGCCAGCAGCTTCGCCCTGTTTGGGGATGCCAACAATGAGCAGTTCTTC
CASSFALFGDANNEQFF
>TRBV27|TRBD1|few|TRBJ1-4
TGTGCCACCCACCGGGACAGGGAAGGTAATGAAAAACTGTTTTTT
CATHRDREGNEKLFF
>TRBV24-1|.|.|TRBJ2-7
TGTGCCACCAGTGACCCCACGGGGGCAGGGTACGAGCAGTACTTC
CATSDPTGAGYEQYF
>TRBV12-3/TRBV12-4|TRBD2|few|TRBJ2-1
TGTGCCAGCAGCTCATGGGGACTAGACCACAATGAGCAGTTCTTC
CASSSWGLDHNEQFF
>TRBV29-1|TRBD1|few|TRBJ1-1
TGCAGCACCCGGACAGGGGGCCTGGAAGCTTTCTTT
CSTRTGGLEAFF
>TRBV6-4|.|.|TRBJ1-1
TGTGCCAGCAGAAGGACACCTAACACTGAAGCTTTCTTT
CASRRTPNTEAFF